This T cell receptor (beta chain) was profiled in a study of blood T cell repertoires in COVID-19. The authors' processing: Scientists estimated how many nucleated cells there were by amplifying reference gene primers. Clones were sequenced by immunoSEQ multiplex PCR, and TCRdb holds only the in-frame ones, with some missing. The V and J calls and clone size were taken over from that table, and D and trimming were inferred from the DNA. This sample has over 110,000 clones, with roughly 82% found just once. Germline lookup yields CDR1 ENHRY and CDR2 SYGVKD. V dropped 5 bases and J dropped 0; count of bases not matched to a gene: 3. This CDR3 is 14 amino acids long.

The source is a man at least 80 years old with acute or convalescent COVID-19. Sequenced material: peripheral blood. The V gene is TRBV10-3, the J gene TRBJ2-7; 8 bases match TRBD1. CDR3 loop: CAISRDRSSYEQYF. CDR3 DNA sequence: TGTGCCATCAGTCGGGACAGGAGCTCCTACGAGCAGTACTTC.